This record covers a single TCR beta chain. This receptor's antigen is unknown. No base quality information exists; no much larger clone differs at one position. The germline ends are 14 bases apart after V is trimmed by 6 bases and J by 2 bases. In the germline V gene, CDR1 corresponds to WSHSY and CDR2 to SAAADI. The CDR3 starts with the cysteine, ends with the phenylalanine, and has 14 residues. Only the CDR3 DNA is retained, 42 bases long and in frame from the first base. This entry comes from a study of shared clonotypes between healthy human individuals (dated by TCRdb to between 2020 and 2021). Some background on the complete study: The cohort included three men and two women between 18 and 49 years of age. Per donor, three plates each were used for CD4 naive and CD4 memory, two for CD8 naive, and one for CD8 memory. The study deeply sequenced blood TCR repertoires of about 5 healthy adults to estimate repertoire size and the extent of clonotype sharing between individuals. To increase sequencing depth and limit assay-specific biases, different laboratories used diverse techniques to prepare libraries and sequence TCR repertoires. Per donor, leukapheresis produced somewhere between about 0.94 and 9 billion PBMCs. Broader findings and caveats from the paper: Naive subsets generally had larger estimated clonotype richness than memory subsets did. Pairwise subsampling indicated that sequencing depth was expected to affect the degree of clonotype sharing among donors. Higher generation probabilities were observed for clonotypes shared by all four sorted-subset donors than for non-shared clonotypes. Even with the large sequencing depth, rarefaction of the sorted-subset datasets indicated that sequencing was incomplete. Because the study included only a small number of donors, the genetic and exposure-history diversity represented was limited. Sampling was limited to blood, and TCR repertoires in tissue likely differ from TCR repertoires in blood. Sharing across several donors was observed for about 5% of naive CD4, 3.5% of naive CD8, 2% to 2.5% of memory CD4, and around 0.44% of memory CD8 clonotypes.

TCR CDR3 regions were amplified from genomic DNA by multiplex PCR using the deep immunoSEQ assay. Genomic DNA extracted from each cell subset was distributed evenly over all wells of several immunoSEQ 96-well plates, and each plate served as one replicate. Each replicate PCR for sorted subsets received about 0.2 ug genomic DNA, equal to about 30,000 T cell genomes. The purified libraries were quantified using a Qubit 3.0 fluorometer, sized with a Bioanalyzer 2100, and then quantified again using the KAPA Library Quantification kit. Every immunoSEQ 96-well plate was sequenced on a separate single-read 150-cycle Illumina NextSeq 550 flow cell. In the paper's pipeline: Because only junctional sequences without quality scores were contained in the immunoSEQ output, filtering matching that applied to full-length reads could not be performed. Sequences were annotated with PyIR, a Python wrapper for IgBLAST v1.9, and V/J genes and CDR3 were assigned using IMGT germline references. Reads with weak V/J assignments (E-value above 1e-6), missing CDR3, stop codons, out-of-frame junctions, or ambiguous translated residues were removed. V3J clonotypes were defined by identical inferred V gene, J gene, and CDR3 amino acid sequence. Percentage overlap between repertoires was computed as shared unique clonotypes divided by the size of the smaller repertoire. RTK rarefaction, the Chao1 estimator, and Recon v2.1 estimates of unobserved clonotypes were used to assess repertoire richness. For all TCRbeta clonotypes obtained by the gDNA method from a few donors, generation probabilities were computed with OLGA. In TCRdb, the immuneACCESS table is reduced to in-frame sequences with V and J assigned. These tables do not hold every clone; where another copy was compared, an unresolved V gene accounts for under half, and the others remain unexplained. V and J calls plus clone size are reproduced from that table; the DNA served to infer D and trimming. Across this sample there are 650,000 to 700,000 clones, with roughly 91% seen only once. The ten largest account for about a third of the sample.

Donors were healthy HIV-negative adults with no recently reported acute infections or vaccinations. Every donor was a Caucasian adult living in Nashville, Tennessee, USA. The CD8 memory samples were a combination of magnetically selected CD45RO+ cells and CCR7-negative CD45RA+ effector memory (TemRA) cells. After blood collection by leukapheresis, PBMCs were isolated using Ficoll-Histopaque density gradient centrifugation and then cryopreserved in the vapor phase of liquid nitrogen. Analytical flow cytometry was used to check the purity and quantity of every magnetically sorted T cell population. Each sorted fraction had its genomic DNA isolated and then quantified by UV absorbance on a Nanodrop 2000c.

The receptor chain draws on TRBV10-2 and TRBJ2-7; a weak D assignment points to TRBD2 (6 bases agree). Sequencing was performed on memory CD8+ T cells from PBMCs. What the cell subset or site label conveys for this sample: CD45RO+ cells pooled with CCR7-negative TemRA cells. The sequence came from a man younger than 35 in good health. Some clones in this sample may be carry-over from other donors' samples. The DNA sequence is TGCGCCAGCAGCCTCAGTGGGAGGACCTACGAGCAGTACTTC. It is translated as CASSLSGRTYEQYF.